The rows below give T cell receptor beta chains drawn from one sample of a study of T cells in Graves' hyperthyroidism and ophthalmopathy. TCRdb processed the multiplex PCR reads anew with MiXCR; each CDR3 protein has one entry. Of over 550,000 distinct CDR3 sequences in the sample, roughly 17% were seen once. The material sequenced was blood. These receptor sequences come from a young woman with Graves' hyperthyroidism. CDR3s include the opening cysteine and the closing phenylalanine or tryptophan. Each record gives: clone size, V gene, D gene, J gene, CDR3 protein, CDR3 DNA. D genes are given only for firm matches. Size is omitted from some rows. Given values are once, few, many or a class for expanded clones.

>-|TRBV27|-|TRBJ1-6
CASSLFGGASYNSPLHF
TGTGCCAGCAGTTTATTTGGGGGCGCGTCCTATAATTCACCCCTCCACTTT
>many|TRBV28|-|TRBJ2-3
CASSSVRGTDTQYF
TGTGCCAGCAGTTCCGTTAGGGGCACAGATACGCAGTATTTT
>many|TRBV6-2/TRBV6-3|-|TRBJ1-5
CASSPGGTHPQHF
TGTGCCAGCAGTCCTGGAGGCACGCATCCCCAGCATTTT
>many|TRBV5-8|TRBD2|TRBJ2-1
CASSLETSGRLGQFF
TGTGCCAGCAGCTTGGAGACTAGCGGGAGGCTTGGGCAGTTCTTC
>many|TRBV2|-|TRBJ1-5
CASSDRFNQPQHF
TGTGCCAGCAGCGACAGGTTCAATCAGCCCCAGCATTTT
>-|TRBV7-2|-|TRBJ1-5
CASSLDLNQPQHF
TGTGCCAGCAGCTTAGATTTGAATCAGCCCCAGCATTTT
>-|TRBV12-3/TRBV12-4|-|TRBJ2-3
CASKGGSTDTQYF
TGTGCCAGCAAAGGGGGAAGTACAGATACGCAGTATTTT
>many|TRBV12-3/TRBV12-4|TRBD1|TRBJ2-5
CASSGTGIETQYF
TGTGCCAGCAGCGGGACAGGGATCGAGACCCAGTACTTC
>few|TRBV4-2|-|TRBJ2-7
CASSQDIPPYEQYF
TGTGCCAGCAGCCAAGATATCCCCCCCTACGAGCAGTACTTC
>many|TRBV10-3|-|TRBJ2-3
CAISGGTEHTDTQYF
TGTGCCATCAGTGGCGGGACAGAACACACAGATACGCAGTATTTT
>-|TRBV5-1|-|TRBJ1-2
CASSVAPDSSYGYTF
TGCGCCAGCAGCGTGGCCCCGGACAGCTCATATGGCTACACCTTC
>few|TRBV30|TRBD1|TRBJ1-1
CAWRGTVGTEAFF
TGTGCCTGGAGGGGGACAGTGGGCACTGAAGCTTTCTTT
>many|TRBV20-1|TRBD2|TRBJ2-1
CSAQASSGRFDEQFF
TGCAGTGCTCAAGCCTCTAGCGGGAGGTTCGATGAGCAGTTCTTC
>many|TRBV6-4|-|TRBJ1-1
CASSPVGDGTEAFF
TGTGCCAGCAGTCCCGTGGGGGATGGCACTGAAGCTTTCTTT
>few|TRBV3-1|-|TRBJ2-7
CASSQGRPPAYEQYF
TGTGCCAGCAGCCAGGGTCGGCCCCCAGCCTACGAGCAGTACTTC
>many|TRBV20-1|-|TRBJ1-6
CSARETADSPLHF
TGCAGTGCTAGAGAAACGGCTGATTCACCCCTCCACTTT
>-|TRBV2|-|TRBJ1-5
CASSEAGAAMGNQPQHF
TGTGCCAGCAGTGAAGCGGGGGCCGCGATGGGCAATCAGCCCCAGCATTTT
>few|TRBV29-1|TRBD1|TRBJ2-7
CSVRTGAIYEQYF
TGCAGCGTTAGGACAGGGGCGATCTACGAGCAGTACTTC
>many|TRBV12-3/TRBV12-4|TRBD1|TRBJ1-5
CASSLRQGAGSNQPQHF
TGTGCCAGCAGTTTAAGACAGGGGGCGGGGAGCAATCAGCCCCAGCATTTT